A single sample gave rise to the 11 T cell receptor beta chains below, sequenced in a study of shared clonotypes between healthy human individuals. Sequencing was performed with immunoSEQ multiplex PCR; in TCRdb, only in-frame clones are kept and a portion is missing. The sample consists of over a million clones, 65% to 75% of them appearing once. Sequenced input: memory CD4+ T cells sorted from blood. Documented subset: CD45RA-negative fraction. The receptors were gathered from a man between 18 and 35 years old in good health.

The chain couples TRBV9 to TRBJ2-4; D is perhaps TRBD2 (7 bases). Trimming removed 0 bases at V and 6 bases at J, with 16 bases between. This CDR3 has 16 residues. From germline, CDR1 is SGDLS and CDR2 YYNGEE. The CDR3 DNA reads TGTGCCAGCAGCGTAGCTGTCGGGGGGCTTGGAAACATTCAGTACTTC. Protein: CASSVAVGGLGNIQYF.

The rearrangement links TRBV30 to TRBJ1-1; 7 bases align to TRBD1. The trim removed 2 bases at V and 1 base at J, leaving 22 bases unmatched. The germline CDR1 and CDR2 sequences are GTSNPN and SVGIG (reference sequence). This CDR3 contains 20 residues. The CDR3 DNA is TGTGCCTGGAGTAAGAGGGGGCAGGGCCCTGCTATAGGTTCGAACACTGAAGCTTTCTTT. Its protein product is CAWSKRGQGPAIGSNTEAFF. Variable domain in full (rest from reference TRBV30 and TRBJ1-1): SQTIHQWPATLVQPVGSPLSLECTVEGTSNPNLYWYRQAAGRGLQLLFYSVGIGQISSEVPQNLSASRPQDRQFILSSKKLLLSDSGFYLCAWSKRGQGPAIGSNTEAFFGQGTRLTVV.

Concerning this clone: Within the sample, other DNA sequences also encode this same CDR3. V gene TRBV9 combines with J gene TRBJ1-4, with TRBD1 matching over 7 bases. CDR3 size: 17 residues. Germline V CDR1 and CDR2: SGDLS, YYNGEE. V trimming: 0 bases; J trimming: 1 base; junction bases outside the gene matches: 6. The CDR3 DNA follows: TGTGCCAGCAGCGTAGATGCAGGGGGGGGAACTAATGAAAAACTGTTTTTT. Translating gives CASSVDAGGGTNEKLFF. Full variable domain (remainder filled in from reference TRBV9 and TRBJ1-4): DSGVTQTPKHLITATGQRVTLRCSPRSGDLSVYWYQQSLDQGLQFLIQYYNGEERAKGNILERFSAQQFPDLHSELNLSSLELGDSALYFCASSVDAGGGTNEKLFFGSGTQLSVL.

The chain carries TRBV11-3 and TRBJ2-2; perhaps TRBD1 as D (6 bases). The V end lost 3 bases, the J end lost 5 bases, and 13 bases lay between the germline ends. Germline assignment: CDR1 SGHNT and CDR2 YENEEA. The CDR3 extends over 15 amino acids. The CDR3 bases are TGTGCCAGCAGCTTTGGTCACCAGGGGACCGGGGAGCTGTTTTTT. As protein: CASSFGHQGTGELFF.

This chain joins TRBV11-1 and TRBJ1-5; 7 nucleotides agree with TRBD1. The germline V gene encodes CDR1 SGHAT and CDR2 FQDESV (reference sequence). The CDR3 consists of 13 residues. The V and J ends lost 1 base and 6 bases, in that order; junction bases with no gene match: 0. The CDR3 nucleotides are TGTGCCAGCAGCTTAGACAGGGGTCAGCCCCAGCATTTT. This translates into CASSLDRGQPQHF.

This CDR3 reads CASSAWGAGNTIYF. DNA of the CDR3: TGTGCCAGCAGTGCTTGGGGGGCAGGTAACACCATATATTTT. The chain has TRBV6-1 and TRBJ1-3; a possible D gene is TRBD1 (6 bases). The CDR3 loop spans 14 amino acids. Trimming left V 4 bases short and J 7 bases short, with 14 bases between. Germline lookup yields CDR1 MNHNS and CDR2 SASEGT.

The chain couples TRBV2 to TRBJ2-4; 7 positions agree with TRBD1. V gave up 11 bases and J gave up 7 bases; unmatched junction bases: 8. The CDR3 runs to 12 residues. From germline, CDR1 is SNHLY and CDR2 FYNNEI. The CDR3: CAGSRDSNIQYF. In nucleotides, the CDR3 is TGTGCCGGAAGCAGGGACAGCAACATTCAGTACTTC.

Only one count was recorded for this clone. V gene TRBV29-1 combines with J gene TRBJ2-3, with TRBD1 identical over 7 bases. The germline CDR1 and CDR2 sequences are SQVTM and ANQGSEA. J lost 0 bases, V lost 4 bases, and 4 bases had no gene match. This CDR3 is built from 14 residues. CDR3 in amino acids: CSVGGQLSTDTQYF. The CDR3 bases are TGCAGCGTTGGGGGACAGTTGAGCACAGATACGCAGTATTTT.

The rearrangement links TRBV11-1 to TRBJ2-7; D is possibly TRBD2 (5 bases). Germline CDR1 SGHAT, CDR2 FQDESV (reference sequence). This CDR3 contains 14 residues. Trimming cost V 2 bases and J 3 bases, with 11 bases left between them. The CDR3 region is CASSLRGNHYEQYF. Here the CDR3 DNA reads TGTGCCAGCAGCTTAAGAGGGAACCACTACGAGCAGTACTTC.

V is TRBV6-1 and J is TRBJ2-7; TRBD1 matches at 8 bases. Per germline, CDR1 MNHNS and CDR2 SASEGT. This CDR3 comprises 15 residues. J was trimmed by 6 bases and V by 3 bases; bases with no gene match: 10. CDR3 bases: TGTGCCAGCAGTGAGCAACAGGGGGTTGGGGGCGAGCAGTACTTC. Amino acid sequence: CASSEQQGVGGEQYF.

J is TRBJ2-3 and V is TRBV4-2; possible D gene TRBD1, 6 bases. The CDR3 is 17 amino acids. Trimming shortened V by 4 bases and J by 5 bases, and 22 bases separated the two germline ends. Germline values: CDR1 LGHNA, CDR2 YNFKEQ. Here the CDR3 DNA reads TGTGCCAGCAGCCTACGCGTAGAGACAGGACTTGTAGATACGCAGTATTTT. Translated, it gives CASSLRVETGLVDTQYF.